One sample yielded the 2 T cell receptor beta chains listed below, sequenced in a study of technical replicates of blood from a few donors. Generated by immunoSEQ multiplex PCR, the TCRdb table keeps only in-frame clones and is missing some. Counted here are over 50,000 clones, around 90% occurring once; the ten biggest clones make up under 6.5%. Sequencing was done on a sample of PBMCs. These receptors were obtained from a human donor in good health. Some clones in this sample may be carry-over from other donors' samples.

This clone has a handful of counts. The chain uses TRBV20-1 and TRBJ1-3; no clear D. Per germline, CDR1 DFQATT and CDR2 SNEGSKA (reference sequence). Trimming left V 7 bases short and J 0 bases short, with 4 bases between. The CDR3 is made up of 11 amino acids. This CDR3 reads CSVNSGNTIYF. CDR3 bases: TGCAGTGTTAACTCTGGAAACACCATATATTTT.

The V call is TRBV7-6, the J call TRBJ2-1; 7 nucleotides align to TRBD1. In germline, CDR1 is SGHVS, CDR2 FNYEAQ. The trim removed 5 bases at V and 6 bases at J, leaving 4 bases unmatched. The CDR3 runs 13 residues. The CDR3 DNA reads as TGTGCCAGCAGCGGATACAGGGGCAATGAGCAGTTCTTC. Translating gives CASSGYRGNEQFF.